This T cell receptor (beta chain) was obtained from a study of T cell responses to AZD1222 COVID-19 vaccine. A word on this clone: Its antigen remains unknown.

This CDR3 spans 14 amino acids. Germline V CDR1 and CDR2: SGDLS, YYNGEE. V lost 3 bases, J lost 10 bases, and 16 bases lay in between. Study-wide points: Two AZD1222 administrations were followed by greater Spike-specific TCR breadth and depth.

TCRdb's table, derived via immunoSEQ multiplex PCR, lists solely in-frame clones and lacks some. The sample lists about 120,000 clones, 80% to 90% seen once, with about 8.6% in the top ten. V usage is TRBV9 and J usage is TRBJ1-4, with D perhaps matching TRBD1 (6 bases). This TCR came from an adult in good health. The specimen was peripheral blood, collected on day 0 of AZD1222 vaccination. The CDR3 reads CASSAHKEGGKLFF. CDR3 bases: TGTGCCAGCAGCGCCCACAAGGAGGGGGGAAAACTGTTTTTT.